These T cell receptor beta chains were read from a single sample in a study of T cell repertoires in cytomegalovirus infection. MiXCR, run by TCRdb on the reads, gives a single entry per CDR3 protein. The sample records 740,000 or so distinct CDR3 sequences, under 40% being singletons. Specimen: PBMCs. These receptors came from a human donor in good health (CMV status not recorded). Some clones in this sample may be carry-over from other donors' samples. Both conserved end residues are part of each CDR3. A D gene is named only where the DNA matches it firmly. Part of the rows lack a size; the others show once, few, many or a class for expanded clones.

>.|TRBV28|.|TRBJ2-4|11
CAVRRGNIQYF
TGTGCCGTGCGTAGGGGAAACATTCAGTACTTC
>.|TRBV28|TRBD2|TRBJ2-3|16
CASSSNLAASTDTQYF
TGTGCCAGCAGTTCAAACCTAGCGGCTAGCACAGATACGCAGTATTTT
>many|TRBV6-1|TRBD1|TRBJ1-5|18
CASTDGGPDRGSNQPQHF
TGTGCCAGCACCGATGGGGGACCCGACAGGGGGAGCAATCAGCCCCAGCATTTT
>.|TRBV5-6|.|TRBJ2-7|14
CASSQGLGNYEQYF
TGTGCCAGCAGCCAGGGGTTGGGAAACTACGAGCAGTACTTC
>.|TRBV12-3/TRBV12-4|.|TRBJ1-1|11
CASRFRVDAFF
TGTGCCAGCAGGTTCAGGGTGGACGCTTTCTTT
>few|TRBV24-1|.|TRBJ2-5|15
CATRPKGGGQETQYF
TGTGCCACCAGGCCGAAAGGGGGGGGTCAAGAGACCCAGTACTTC
>.|TRBV12-3/TRBV12-4|.|TRBJ2-6|19
CASSPAPGQPSSGANVLTF
TGTGCCAGCAGCCCGGCTCCGGGACAACCGAGCTCTGGGGCCAACGTCCTGACTTTC
>.|TRBV6-1|TRBD1|TRBJ1-6|15
CASRRQGDGWSPLHF
TGTGCCAGCCGCCGACAGGGCGACGGATGGTCACCCCTCCACTTT
>.|TRBV27|.|TRBJ2-7|16
CASRRNAGTAGYEQYF
TGTGCCAGCAGACGGAACGCCGGGACTGCGGGATACGAGCAGTACTTC
>few|TRBV15|.|TRBJ2-7|13
CATSRDRQGEQYF
TGTGCCACCAGCAGAGATAGGCAGGGCGAGCAGTACTTC
>.|TRBV9|TRBD1|TRBJ1-6|14
CASSAGQHYSPLHF
TGTGCCAGCAGCGCGGGACAGCACTATTCACCCCTCCACTTT
>.|TRBV19|.|TRBJ1-5|15
CASNLGSPSNQPQHF
TGTGCCAGTAATCTCGGCAGCCCAAGCAATCAGCCCCAGCATTTT
>few|TRBV7-2|.|TRBJ1-4|13
CASGGVGGGKLFF
TGTGCCAGCGGAGGGGTGGGGGGAGGAAAACTGTTTTTT
>.|TRBV7-9|TRBD2|TRBJ2-3|17
CASSVSVAGAGTDTQYF
TGTGCCAGCAGCGTAAGCGTAGCGGGAGCGGGCACAGATACGCAGTATTTT
>.|TRBV4-1|TRBD2|TRBJ2-1|16
CASSQGLLAGASEQFF
TGCGCCAGCAGCCAAGGGCTGCTAGCGGGAGCGAGTGAGCAGTTCTTC
>many|TRBV11-2|.|TRBJ1-1|14
CASSLDPGNTEAFF
TGTGCCAGCAGCTTAGACCCCGGGAACACTGAAGCTTTCTTT
>.|TRBV7-9|.|TRBJ2-2|16
CASSWPTRSRTGELFF
TGTGCCAGCAGCTGGCCTACACGGAGTCGAACCGGGGAGCTGTTTTTT
>few|TRBV28|TRBD1|TRBJ2-2|15
CASSPGTGFIGELFF
TGTGCCAGCAGTCCCGGGACAGGGTTTATCGGGGAGCTGTTTTTT
>few|TRBV28|.|TRBJ1-4|13
CAINQHRAGKLFF
TGTGCCATCAATCAACACCGGGCGGGAAAACTGTTTTTT
>few|TRBV19|TRBD1|TRBJ1-1|14
CASNAAGGRTEAFF
TGTGCCAGTAATGCGGCAGGGGGTCGGACTGAAGCTTTCTTT
>many|TRBV7-2|.|TRBJ2-2|15
CASSLAPGQTGELFF
TGTGCCAGCAGCTTAGCCCCCGGACAGACCGGGGAGCTGTTTTTT
>few|TRBV28|TRBD2|TRBJ2-7|12
CASSSGLEEQYF
TGTGCCAGCAGTTCGGGACTAGAAGAGCAGTACTTC
>.|TRBV25-1|.|TRBJ2-2|14
CASSDPAEHGELFF
TGTGCCAGCAGCGATCCAGCGGAGCACGGGGAGCTGTTTTTT
>.|TRBV19|.|TRBJ1-1|14
CASSFSWVETEAFF
TGTGCCAGTTCCTTCTCGTGGGTTGAGACTGAAGCTTTCTTT
>few|TRBV19|TRBD1|TRBJ1-1|14
CASTPTGMNTEAFF
TGTGCCAGTACCCCGACAGGGATGAACACTGAAGCTTTCTTT
>.|TRBV27|TRBD1|TRBJ1-1|14
CASNPGTGNTEAFF
TGTGCCAGCAATCCCGGGACAGGGAACACTGAAGCTTTCTTT
>few|TRBV4-1|.|TRBJ1-5|16
CASSQLPGQDDQPQHF
TGCGCCAGCAGCCAACTCCCGGGGCAGGACGATCAGCCCCAGCATTTT
>few|TRBV5-4|.|TRBJ1-2|16
CASSFGIVPLVYGYTF
TGTGCCAGCAGCTTCGGTATAGTCCCCTTGGTCTATGGCTACACCTTC
>.|TRBV7-2|.|TRBJ2-7|14
CASSLKADPYEQYF
TGTGCCAGCAGCTTAAAGGCAGATCCCTACGAGCAGTACTTC
>many|TRBV7-8|.|TRBJ2-7|13
CASSLGPRWEQYF
TGTGCCAGCAGCCTGGGCCCCCGTTGGGAGCAGTACTTC
>many|TRBV7-2|.|TRBJ1-1|15
CASSTAFGSDTEAFF
TGTGCCAGCAGCACCGCTTTCGGGTCGGACACTGAAGCTTTCTTT
>few|TRBV24-1|TRBD1|TRBJ1-6|14
CATSEGQGNSPLHF
TGTGCCACCAGTGAGGGACAGGGGAATTCACCCCTCCACTTT
>.|TRBV6-6|.|TRBJ2-1|14
CASRRGTWGHEQFF
TGTGCCAGCAGGAGGGGGACCTGGGGACATGAGCAGTTCTTC
>many|TRBV7-2|.|TRBJ2-5|15
CASSLSSNLRETQYF
TGTGCCAGCAGCTTATCGAGTAATCTCAGGGAGACCCAGTACTTC
>many|TRBV7-6|.|TRBJ1-1|14
CASSLDSMNTEAFF
TGTGCCAGCAGCTTGGACAGCATGAACACTGAAGCTTTCTTT
>.|TRBV11-3|.|TRBJ2-2|17
CASSNQPSMGGAWELFF
TGTGCCAGCAGTAACCAACCAAGTATGGGGGGGGCCTGGGAGCTGTTTTTT
>few|TRBV7-6|.|TRBJ1-5|12
CASSLAREPQHF
TGTGCCAGCAGCTTAGCGAGGGAGCCCCAGCATTTT
>.|TRBV28|TRBD1|TRBJ2-7|14
CASRPGTGNYEQYF
TGTGCCAGCAGACCGGGGACAGGCAACTACGAGCAGTACTTC
>few|TRBV6-1|.|TRBJ2-5|14
CASSEPGFGETQYF
TGTGCCAGCAGTGAACCAGGGTTCGGGGAGACCCAGTACTTC
>.|TRBV6-5|.|TRBJ1-2|15
CASSPTRVPKYGYTF
TGTGCCAGCAGCCCGACAAGGGTCCCAAAATATGGCTACACCTTC
>.|TRBV29-1|TRBD1|TRBJ2-4|14
CSVQDRGGKNIQYF
TGCAGCGTCCAGGACAGGGGCGGGAAAAACATTCAGTACTTC